The 29 T cell receptor beta chains below all came from one sample that was sequenced in a study of T cells after yellow fever vaccination. From the 5' RACE reads, TCRdb called clonotypes with MiXCR, one entry per CDR3 protein. The repertoire consists of around 320,000 distinct CDR3 sequences, with roughly 10% occurring once and the leading ten covering about 3%. The starting material was CD4+ T cells sorted from PBMCs, obtained 45 days after the yellow fever booster vaccination. The receptor source for this set is a man younger than 35 who received the YFV17D yellow fever vaccine.

The rearrangement uses TRBV5-1 and TRBJ2-5; the match to TRBD1 covers 8 bases. This CDR3 contains 16 residues. Trimming removed 3 bases from V and 1 base from J; junction bases left unmatched: 8. CDR1 SGHRS and CDR2 YFSETQ come from the germline V gene. CDR3 residues: CASSWTGPPVQETQYF. The DNA of the CDR3 is TGCGCCAGCAGCTGGACAGGGCCCCCGGTCCAAGAGACCCAGTACTTC.

This clonotype has a handful of counts. This chain connects TRBV7-8 to TRBJ2-2, with D possibly matching TRBD2 (5 bases). Germline-derived CDR1 and CDR2 are SGHVS and FQNEAQ. CDR3 size: 16 residues. Trimming removed 1 base from V and 4 bases from J, with 13 bases in between. CDR3 sequence: CASSLGGGLATGELFF. In nucleotides, the CDR3 is TGTGCCAGCAGCTTAGGTGGCGGGTTGGCCACCGGGGAGCTGTTTTTT.

The rearrangement joins TRBV6-2 or TRBV6-3 to TRBJ2-5; 7 bases are shared with TRBD2. Germline V gene sequence: CDR1 MNHEY, CDR2 SVGEGT. Trimming took 6 bases from V and 1 from J; bases not matched to a gene: 8. The CDR3 is made up of 15 amino acids. The CDR3 loop reads CASRGVAGLQETQYF. The CDR3 DNA follows: TGTGCCAGCAGGGGGGTAGCGGGCCTCCAAGAGACCCAGTACTTC.

This clonotype was found a few times. This chain joins TRBV20-1 and TRBJ1-4; D is undetermined. CDR1 is DFQATT, CDR2 SNEGSKA, per germline (reference sequence). The CDR3 consists of 15 residues. V shed 5 bases and J shed 8 bases, with 21 bases lying between them. The DNA for the CDR3 is TGCAGTGCTGAAAAGTCGGCGAGTCCGCTCGAAAAACTGTTTTTT. Translating gives CSAEKSASPLEKLFF.

The V call is TRBV25-1, the J call TRBJ1-1; no clear D. The CDR3 is 14 residues long. Germline V CDR1 and CDR2: MGHDK, SYGVNS. Trimming left V 6 bases short and J 8 bases short, with 19 bases between. Written as DNA, the CDR3 is TGTGCCAGCAGCACCTTCTCGTCCGCAGGCGAAGCTTTCTTT. As protein: CASSTFSSAGEAFF.

This clonotype was detected only a few times. This chain joins TRBV25-1 and TRBJ1-2, with a possible D match to TRBD1 (6 bases). CDR1 MGHDK and CDR2 SYGVNS come from the germline V gene. The V gene lost 6 bases and the J gene lost 7 bases, with 15 bases spanning the gap. The CDR3 is 13 residues long. The CDR3 region is CASRLTGSGGYTF. In DNA form, the CDR3 reads TGTGCCAGCAGGCTAACAGGGTCTGGTGGCTACACCTTC.

This clonotype was observed at least ten times. The CDR3 spells CASSPGQGAFGPKETQYF. In DNA, the CDR3 is TGTGCCAGCAGTCCCGGACAGGGGGCGTTTGGTCCAAAAGAGACCCAGTACTTC. The V gene is TRBV12-3 or TRBV12-4, the J gene TRBJ2-5; 11 bases fit TRBD1. The CDR3 is 18 residues long. J gave up 3 bases and V 5 bases, and 14 bases lay outside the gene matches.

The chain combines TRBV7-2 with TRBJ2-3; the match to TRBD2 covers 9 bases. Looked up from germline, CDR1 is SGHTA and CDR2 is FQGNSA. Trimming at V came to 5 bases and at J to 1 base, leaving 7 bases not matched to a gene. This CDR3 contains 16 residues. The chain's CDR3 is CASSPYSGGRTDTQYF. In nucleotides, the CDR3 is TGTGCCAGCAGCCCATATAGCGGGGGCCGCACAGATACGCAGTATTTT.

The CDR3 DNA sequence: TGTGCCAGCAATCGGGCTAACTATGGCTACACCTTC. It codes for CASNRANYGYTF. The chain is built from TRBV12-3 or TRBV12-4 and TRBJ1-2; D remains unclear. CDR3 length equals 12 residues. The V end was cut by 7 bases, the J end by 0 bases, with 6 bases between.

This clonotype has just a few counts. V and J are TRBV4-2 and TRBJ2-5; D possibly corresponds to TRBD2 (5 bases). With 4 bases removed from V and 4 bases from J, the gap between germline ends came to 10 bases. CDR1 LGHNA and CDR2 YNFKEQ come from the germline V gene. CDR3 length: 13 amino acids. CDR3 region: CASSPEVGETQYF. CDR3 in DNA: TGTGCCAGCAGCCCGGAGGTGGGAGAGACCCAGTACTTC.

This clonotype occurred a few times. This chain uses TRBV14 with TRBJ1-1, with 9 bases that match TRBD1. The CDR3 loop spans 15 amino acids. V trimming: 3 bases; J trimming: 5 bases; junction bases outside the gene matches: 7. The germline gives CDR1 SGHDN, CDR2 FVKESK. In DNA, the CDR3 is TGTGCCAGCAGCCACGGGTACAGGGGGCTAACTGAAGCTTTCTTT. Its translation is CASSHGYRGLTEAFF.

This clonotype was recorded only once. This chain joins TRBV28 and TRBJ2-7, with TRBD1 as a possible D gene (7 bases). The V gene lost 8 bases and the J gene lost 1 base, with 18 bases spanning the gap. There are 15 residues in the CDR3. Germline CDR1 is MDHEN and CDR2 is SYDVKM. This CDR3 reads CASATSGGLSYEQYV. The CDR3 nucleotides read TGTGCCAGCGCCACCTCAGGGGGACTTTCCTACGAGCAGTACGTC.

The chain has TRBV9 and TRBJ2-1; TRBD2 is a possible D gene (6 bases). V gave up 3 bases and J gave up 0 bases, with 19 bases separating them. The CDR3 is 18 residues long. From germline, CDR1 is SGDLS and CDR2 YYNGEE. Here the CDR3 DNA reads TGTGCCAGCAGCGCCGGGGGACTCGCCTTCAGCTCCTACAATGAGCAGTTCTTC. Encoded protein: CASSAGGLAFSSYNEQFF.

In its sample, this clonotype was seen many times. The chain joins TRBV7-2 to TRBJ1-2, with D hard to call. The CDR3 extends over 13 amino acids. Trimming shortened V by 4 bases and J by 4 bases, and 10 bases separated the two germline ends. CDR1 and CDR2 from the germline V gene are SGHTA and FQGNSA. The CDR3, as DNA: TGTGCCAGCAGCTCCCCCCGGGTCTATGGCTACACCTTC. Translated: CASSSPRVYGYTF.

This chain uses TRBV10-3 with TRBJ2-7, with a possible D match to TRBD1 (6 bases). The V and J ends lost 7 bases and 9 bases respectively, with 25 bases between them. CDR1 is ENHRY and CDR2 is SYGVKD in the germline V gene. The CDR3 covers 15 residues. The CDR3 sequence: CAITGAQGEGRRQYV. The CDR3 nucleotides read TGTGCCATCACCGGGGCACAGGGTGAAGGTAGACGGCAGTACGTC.

This clonotype was detected only a few times. The V gene is TRBV30, the J gene TRBJ2-1, with D possibly being TRBD1 (6 bases). The CDR3 length is 14 residues. V lost 1 base, J lost 2 bases, and 9 bases lay in between. Looked up from germline, CDR1 is GTSNPN and CDR2 is SVGIG (reference sequence). The CDR3 sequence is CAWSGQGTYNEQFF. CDR3 nucleotide sequence: TGTGCCTGGAGTGGGCAGGGGACCTACAATGAGCAGTTCTTC.

V gene TRBV5-1 combines with J gene TRBJ2-5; D unresolved. V was trimmed by 3 bases and J by 2 bases, leaving 20 bases between them. This CDR3 region has 17 residues. Germline V gene sequence: CDR1 SGHRS, CDR2 YFSETQ. CDR3 protein: CASSSALDGLLQETQYF. CDR3 sequence (DNA): TGCGCCAGCAGCTCTGCTCTGGACGGGCTCCTTCAAGAGACCCAGTACTTC.

The chain links TRBV7-2 to TRBJ2-1; D could derive from TRBD1 or TRBD2 (7 bases each). This CDR3 is 15 amino acids long. CDR1 SGHTA and CDR2 FQGNSA come from the germline V gene. Trimming took 7 bases from V and 4 from J, leaving 17 bases between them. The CDR3, as DNA: TGTGCCAGCACCTCCCAGGGGGACTATTACAATGAGCAGTTCTTC. This gives the protein CASTSQGDYYNEQFF.

This chain connects TRBV5-4 to TRBJ1-5; TRBD1 agrees at 11 bases. The V and J ends lost 4 bases and 7 bases, in that order; junction bases with no gene match: 7. Germline CDR1 SGHNT, CDR2 YYREEE (reference sequence). The CDR3 is 15 residues long. CDR3 nucleotides: TGTGCCAGCAGCCAGGACAGGGGGCGTGGACAGCCCCAGCATTTT. Translated, it gives CASSQDRGRGQPQHF.

This clonotype turned up a few times. The V and J genes are TRBV4-3 and TRBJ2-7; D is possibly TRBD1 (6 bases). With 1 base removed from V and 3 bases from J, the gap between germline ends came to 10 bases. The CDR3 contains 14 residues. Germline lookup yields CDR1 LGHNA and CDR2 YSLEER. CDR3 amino acids: CASSQAQQGYEQYF. In DNA form, the CDR3 reads TGCGCCAGCAGCCAAGCACAACAGGGCTACGAGCAGTACTTC.

The chain joins TRBV6-2 or TRBV6-3 to TRBJ1-4; a possible D gene is TRBD1 (5 bases). Trimming stripped 6 bases from V and 6 bases from J, with 17 bases between. The CDR3 loop spans 15 amino acids. Per the germline V gene, CDR1 is MNHEY and CDR2 is SVGEGT. The CDR3 DNA reads TGTGCCAGCAGCAATCCAGGGTCGGATGATGAAAAACTGTTTTTT. Translating it yields CASSNPGSDDEKLFF.

The chain couples TRBV5-1 to TRBJ2-2; no firm D call. V was cut by 4 bases and J by 4 bases, with 8 bases left in between. Germline V gene data show CDR1 as SGHRS and CDR2 as YFSETQ. The CDR3 sequence is 13 residues long. In DNA form, the CDR3 reads TGCGCCAGCAGCCCACTTATCACCGGGGAGCTGTTTTTT. Translation: CASSPLITGELFF.

This clonotype has a count of ten or more. The chain carries TRBV5-1 and TRBJ2-4; TRBD1 agrees at 9 bases. CDR3 length equals 14 residues. Germline V gives CDR1 SGHRS, CDR2 YFSETQ. Trimming removed 4 bases from V and 9 bases from J; junction bases left unmatched: 8. CDR3 loop: CASSGGTGRAIQYF. In nucleotides, the CDR3 is TGCGCCAGCAGCGGCGGGACAGGGAGGGCCATTCAGTACTTC.

This clonotype appeared a few times. The genes are TRBV7-8 and TRBJ2-2, with a tentative D call TRBD2 (5 bases). The germline CDR1 and CDR2 sequences are SGHVS and FQNEAQ. The CDR3 has 16 residues. The germline V and J ends were trimmed by 4 bases and 3 bases, with 15 bases remaining between them. CDR3: CASSYLVRGDTGELFF. DNA for the CDR3: TGTGCCAGCAGCTACTTAGTTCGGGGTGACACCGGGGAGCTGTTTTTT.

This clonotype was observed once. The rearrangement joins TRBV10-2 to TRBJ2-1; 10 bases fit TRBD2. V lost 8 bases to trimming and J lost 5 bases; unmatched junction nucleotides: 6. The CDR3 contains 14 residues. From germline, CDR1 is WSHSY and CDR2 SAAADI. DNA of the CDR3: TGCGCCAGCTGCAGCGGGGGGGCCAACAATGAGCAGTTCTTC. It encodes CASCSGGANNEQFF.

This clonotype was counted at least ten times. The CDR3, as DNA: TGTGCCAGCAGCTTGGCTGAGGGCAAGCAGTACGTC. It yields the protein CASSLAEGKQYV. This chain joins TRBV5-6 and TRBJ2-7, with D perhaps matching TRBD2 (5 bases). V was trimmed by 0 bases and J by 8 bases, leaving 9 bases between them. The V gene's germline CDR1 is SGHDT and CDR2 YYEEEE. The CDR3 runs to 12 residues.

The V gene is TRBV9, the J gene TRBJ2-1; 7 bases agree with TRBD2. The ends lost 2 bases at V and 0 bases at J; junction bases unmatched: 5. Looked up from germline, CDR1 is SGDLS and CDR2 is YYNGEE. The CDR3 consists of 16 residues. The CDR3 is CASSVLAVSSYNEQFF. CDR3 coding DNA: TGTGCCAGCAGCGTTCTAGCGGTAAGCTCCTACAATGAGCAGTTCTTC.

V gene TRBV4-3 combines with J gene TRBJ2-1; D unresolved. This CDR3 comprises 16 residues. The V gene's germline CDR1 is LGHNA and CDR2 YSLEER. The germline V and J ends were trimmed by 0 bases and 0 bases, with 9 bases remaining between them. CDR3 protein: CASSQDGRDSYNEQFF. The CDR3 coding sequence is TGCGCCAGCAGCCAAGATGGACGCGACTCCTACAATGAGCAGTTCTTC.

The rearrangement links TRBV5-1 to TRBJ1-1; D unclear. Between the trimmed V and J ends, which lost 0 bases and 7 bases, there was a span of 10 bases. Germline V lookup: CDR1 SGHRS, CDR2 YFSETQ. The CDR3 length is 13 residues. CDR3 region: CASSLAGRSEAFF. In DNA, the CDR3 is TGCGCCAGCAGCTTGGCAGGACGGAGTGAAGCTTTCTTT.